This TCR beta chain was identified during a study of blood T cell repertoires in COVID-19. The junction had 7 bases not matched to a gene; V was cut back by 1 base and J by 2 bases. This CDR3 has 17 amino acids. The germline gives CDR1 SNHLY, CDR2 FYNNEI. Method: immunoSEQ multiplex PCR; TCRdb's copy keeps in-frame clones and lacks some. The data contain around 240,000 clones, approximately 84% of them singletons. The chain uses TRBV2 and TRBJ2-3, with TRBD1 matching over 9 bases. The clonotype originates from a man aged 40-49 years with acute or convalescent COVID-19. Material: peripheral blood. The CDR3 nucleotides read TGTGCCAGCAGTGAAGGTGACAGGGGGGATATCACAGATACGCAGTATTTT. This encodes CASSEGDRGDITDTQYF.